This entry lists 6 T cell receptor beta chains sequenced from one sample in a study of tissue T cells after allogeneic stem cell transplantation (dated 2022 in TCRdb). The library was produced with the immunoSEQ multiplex PCR assay. TCRdb stores this immuneACCESS table with in-frame sequences only. Part of the clones is absent; in the studies checked, under half of the shortfall reflects unresolved V genes, and no reason is known for the rest. The sample records some 6,600 clones, around 50% of which are singletons. The ten largest make up about 3.8% of the sample. The time point label here, explained by the study, means: mouse harvest day 7 after allogeneic transplant. Mouse grafts combined 10^7 T-cell-depleted bone marrow cells with 10^6 splenic CD5+ T cells, given via tail vein injection. Sequencing used gut tissue. The receptors were sampled from a female BALB/c mouse given C57BL/6 T cells with graft-versus-host disease after an allogeneic hematopoietic cell transplant.

Of note for this clone: All gene names here are mouse names. The read finishes 1 residue shy of the CDR3 end, and the germline J gene is used to complete it. This specimen includes other DNA sequences encoding the same CDR3. The rearrangement uses TRBV23 and TRBJ1-1. Germline loops: CDR1 KGHTA, CDR2 FQNQQP. The CDR3 totals 12 residues. The CDR3 spells CSSSQGNTEVFF. CDR3 DNA, as far as it was read: TGCTCCAGCAGTCAGGGGAACACAGAAGTCTTC.

This clone was counted only a few times. The listed genes are named as in mouse. The sequence runs out 1 residue before the end of the CDR3; the remainder is reconstructed from the germline J gene. The chain has TRBV12-1 and TRBJ1-3; 9 nucleotides match TRBD1. Germline V gene sequence: CDR1 SGHSN, CDR2 HYEKVE. The CDR3 sequence is 15 residues long. With V trimmed by 1 base and J by 1 base, 1 base remained unmatched. The CDR3 loop reads CASSLGQGSGNTLYF. The sequenced part of the CDR3 DNA is TGTGCCAGCTCTCTGGGACAGGGATCTGGAAATACGCTCTAT.

About this clone itself: These gene names are mouse names. The DNA ends 1 residue before the CDR3 does, and the rest of the CDR3 is filled in from the germline J gene. This rearrangement joins TRBV26 to TRBJ2-5; a weak D match, TRBD1 (5 bases). V shed 1 base and J shed 1 base, with 6 bases lying between them. CDR1 and CDR2 from the germline V gene are KGHPV and FQNQEV (reference sequence). The CDR3 is made up of 14 amino acids. CDR3 bases read: TGTGCCAGCAGTCTGTGGACACACCAAGACACCCAGTAC. It translates to CASSLWTHQDTQY. The CDR3 in full is CASSLWTHQDTQYF.

For this clone: Each gene name is a mouse one. Read coverage stops 1 residue before the CDR3 terminus; the germline J gene supplies the remainder. This chain uses TRBV15 with TRBJ2-7, with 8 bases lining up with TRBD1. In germline, CDR1 is SGHND, CDR2 FRSKSL. Germline trimming cut 6 bases from V and 7 bases from J; bases unmatched to any gene: 5. This CDR3 is built from 12 residues. CDR3 DNA, as far as it was read: TGTGCCAGCAGCCTGACAGGGGAGGAACAGTAC. Protein product: CASSLTGEEQY. The full CDR3 protein reads CASSLTGEEQYF.

Concerning this clone itself: Gene and germline names: mouse. Sequencing ends 1 residue short of the CDR3 end; the germline J gene provides the rest. Other DNA sequences within the sample encode an identical CDR3. The genes are TRBV26 and TRBJ1-4, with D tentatively TRBD1 (5 bases). Germline assignment: CDR1 KGHPV and CDR2 FQNQEV (reference sequence). V lost 4 bases and J lost 0, with 6 bases in between. The CDR3 spans 14 residues. This CDR3 is CASSRQISNERLFF. The part of the CDR3 DNA that was read is TGTGCCAGCAGTCGACAGATTTCCAACGAAAGATTATTT. Drawing the rest from reference TRBV26 and TRBJ1-4, the complete variable domain is NSKVIQTPRYLVKGQGQKAKMRCIPEKGHPVVFWYQQNKNNEFKFLINFQNQEVLQQIDMTEKRFSAECPSNSPCSLEIQSSEAGDSALYLCASSRQISNERLFFGHGTKLSVL.

In regard to this clone: Gene names are the mouse ones. Coverage ceases 1 residue before the CDR3 finishes, and the germline J gene fills in the end. The V and J genes are TRBV26 and TRBJ1-4, with unresolved D. The CDR3 is 13 amino acids. Germline assignment: CDR1 KGHPV and CDR2 FQNQEV (reference sequence). Trimming pared 4 bases from V and 3 bases from J, leaving 6 bases between. The sequenced part of the CDR3 DNA is TGTGCCAGCAGTCCTACAACCAACGAAAGATTATTT. Translating it yields CASSPTTNERLF. The whole CDR3 region reads CASSPTTNERLFF.